This T cell receptor beta chain was sequenced for a study of T cells after yellow fever vaccination (dated by TCRdb to between 2018 and 2020). About the investigation overall: The SMART-Seq v4 Ultra Low Input RNA kit was used to prepare libraries from fractions with low cell numbers. To track T-cell clones before and after primary and booster YFV17D yellow fever vaccination, bulk TCR alpha and beta repertoires were sequenced longitudinally. Two healthy male donors, one aged 18 to 30 and one aged 30 to 40 years, made up the cohort. Blood was drawn at multiple timepoints before and after primary and secondary immunization, with bulk PBMC replicates and cell subsets isolated. Beyond this particular receptor, the publication reports: Because the study included only a couple of donors, the extent to which the findings can be generalized is limited. Computational filtering was needed because FACS-sorted repertoires could contain abundant contaminating clonotypes from the bulk population. Most clones expanded after primary vaccination were re-detected after the booster (almost 98% of CD4 and around nine tenths of CD8), suggesting broad memory maintenance. Compared with the primary T-cell response, the secondary T-cell response was faster but weaker, reaching its peak on day 5 rather than on day 15. A small share of clonotypes occurred in both CD4 and CD8 compartments, likely arising from convergent recombination.

The label giving this sample's treatment or condition can be read as: live attenuated yellow fever vaccine strain. At every blood-draw timepoint, two biological replicates of bulk PBMCs were collected. A standard Ficoll-Paque protocol was used to isolate PBMCs from peripheral blood. RNA was extracted with TriZol from bulk PBMCs, CD4 and CD8 fractions, and dextramer-positive and dextramer-negative fractions. TCR cDNA was synthesized by 5'RACE template switching, which introduced a universal primer site and unique molecular identifiers. Priming for cDNA synthesis came from both the TCR alpha and TCR beta constant segments. Library amplification involved two PCR steps, and the second step added sample barcodes and sequencing adapters. Sequencing of libraries was performed on Illumina HiSeq 2500 (2x100 bp) or NovaSeq (2x150 bp). The original methods were these. Reads were demultiplexed and collapsed into UMI consensus sequences with MIGEC, and V(D)J alignment was performed with MiXCR. Using edgeR on replicate PBMC samples, clonotypes were called vaccine-responding if FDR was below 0.01 and the log2 fold change was above 5 up to day 15. CD4 or CD8 identity was assigned to each bulk clonotype according to whether the clonotype was present at higher abundance in the sequenced CD4 repertoire or the sequenced CD8 repertoire. TCRdb trimmed public reads at Q25 via fastp, called clones via MiXCR and kept in-frame beta chains. CDR3 protein sequences are deduplicated, and each keeps its most common genes and DNA. These V and J calls derive from TCRdb rather than the authors' analysis. This sample holds some 400,000 distinct CDR3 sequences; 6.2% were observed only once. The ten largest make up 14% to 15% of the sample.

This clonotype was seen repeatedly, ten times or more. Its antigen specificity is not known. Per-base quality was not reported, and no clone a single base away is much larger than it. Sample: PBMCs, taken 5 days after the yellow fever booster vaccination. The receptor was isolated from a man younger than 40 who received the YFV17D yellow fever vaccine.

Here the CDR3 is given as CSASGSSFADTQYF. In nucleotides, the sequence is TGCAGTGCTAGCGGGAGTTCTTTTGCAGATACGCAGTATTTT. This sequence uses TRBV20-1 and TRBJ2-3, with a weak D call of TRBD2 (6 bases match). V gives up 3 bases and J gives up 4 bases, and the segment between their germline ends measures 14 bases. CDR3 length: 14 amino acids, cysteine to phenylalanine. Here the CDR3 DNA is all that survives: 42 bases in frame from base 1. CDR1 DFQATT and CDR2 SNEGSKA were looked up in the germline V gene (reference sequence).